This T cell receptor (beta chain) was recorded in a study of blood T cell repertoires in COVID-19. Study-wide background: Whether acute or convalescent, the COVID-19 samples came from the United States, Italy and Spain. Sources were T cells, B-cell-depleted T cells, or PBMCs; the material itself was cDNA or gDNA.

Deletions cut 2 bases from V and 0 bases from J, with 11 bases between. The CDR3 totals 15 residues. CDR1 and CDR2 from the germline V gene are MDHEN and SYDVKM. In the original analysis: It was from reference gene primer amplification that nucleated cell counts were estimated. This table comes from immunoSEQ multiplex PCR, and its TCRdb copy is limited to in-frame clones, with some not included. The V and J calls and the clone size are those of that table, but D and trimming were determined from the DNA. The sample yields 200,000 or so clones, about nine tenths seen once. Sample: peripheral blood. The chain combines TRBV28 with TRBJ2-7; a possible D gene is TRBD1 (6 bases). The TCR comes from a man in his sixties who had recovered from COVID-19. The CDR3 protein is CASSLVDRSSYEQYF. As DNA, the CDR3 is TGTGCCAGCAGTTTAGTTGACAGGAGCTCCTACGAGCAGTACTTC.